Only one count was recorded for the clone carrying this T cell receptor beta chain. Its matching antigen is unknown. The V gene's germline CDR1 is SGHRS and CDR2 YFSETQ. V trimming: 3 bases; J trimming: 5 bases; junction bases outside the gene matches: 7. The CDR3 runs to 14 residues. The source of the sample is a study of long-term antiretroviral therapy in people with HIV. Study conclusions and caveats: With ART, diversity went up but was still lower than in transplant donor controls. The study found narrower CDR3 length ranges in HIV repertoires than in controls.

Assay version v3.0 of immunoSEQ was used, and it was run at survey level. Researchers set sequencing to target about 35,000-55,000 T-cell genomes per sample. Assay used: immunoSEQ multiplex PCR; TCRdb lists only in-frame clones, some missing. Of some 30,000 clones listed, 80% to 95% are singletons. V gene TRBV5-1 combines with J gene TRBJ2-5, with TRBD1 identical over 7 bases. Source: unsorted PBMCs, taken approximately 5.1 years after starting antiretroviral therapy. The TCR originated in a woman aged 40 to 50 with HIV. This CDR3 is CASSSQGIGETQYF. CDR3 DNA sequence: TGCGCCAGCAGCTCACAGGGGATAGGGGAGACCCAGTACTTC.